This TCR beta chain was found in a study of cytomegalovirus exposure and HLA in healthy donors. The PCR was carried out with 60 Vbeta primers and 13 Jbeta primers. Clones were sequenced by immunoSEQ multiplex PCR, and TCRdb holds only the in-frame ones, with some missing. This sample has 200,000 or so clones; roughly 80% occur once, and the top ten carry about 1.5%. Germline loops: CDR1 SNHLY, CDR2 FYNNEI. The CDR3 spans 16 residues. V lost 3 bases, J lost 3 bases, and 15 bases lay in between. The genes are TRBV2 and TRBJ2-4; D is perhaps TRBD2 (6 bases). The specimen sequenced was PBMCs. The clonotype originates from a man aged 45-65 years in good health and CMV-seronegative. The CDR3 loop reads CASSEFSGRGKNIQYF. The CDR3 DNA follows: TGTGCCAGCAGTGAGTTTAGCGGTAGAGGCAAAAACATTCAGTACTTC.